These T cell receptor beta chains were read from a single sample in a study of T cells in Graves' hyperthyroidism and ophthalmopathy. Each CDR3 protein gets one entry after TCRdb re-called the multiplex PCR reads with MiXCR. The table has 250,000 or so distinct CDR3 sequences, 13% to 15% seen once; the top ten hold 30%. Sequencing input: blood. The receptors were gathered from a woman between 45 and 60 years old with Graves' hyperthyroidism that later progressed to Graves' ophthalmopathy. CDR3s include the opening cysteine and the closing phenylalanine or tryptophan. The D gene is left open where the match is weak. Clone size is stated in some rows and not others, as once, few, many or a class when expanded.

TRBV6-6	-	TRBJ2-7	many	TGTGCCAGCAGTTACGAGGGAACGGACTACGAGCAGTACTTC	CASSYEGTDYEQYF
TRBV5-1	TRBD2	TRBJ2-7	few	TGCGCCAGCAGCTTCGTAGCGGGAGTCTCCTACGAGCAGTACTTC	CASSFVAGVSYEQYF
TRBV5-5	TRBD2	TRBJ2-1	many	TGTGCCAGCAGCTTGGTAGGGACTAGCGGTAACAATGAGCAGTTCTTC	CASSLVGTSGNNEQFF
TRBV30	TRBD1	TRBJ1-1	many	TGTGCCTGGGGACAGGGGGCTTCGGCTTTCTTT	CAWGQGASAFF
TRBV6-5	-	TRBJ2-2	-	TGTGCCAGCAGTTCGGCACAGGGTCGAACCGGGGAGCCGTTTTTT	CASSSAQGRTGEPFF
TRBV18	-	TRBJ2-7	many	TGTGCCAGCTCACCCCCTAGCCCTCTAGCGACCTACGAGCAGTACTTC	CASSPPSPLATYEQYF
TRBV5-1	TRBD1	TRBJ1-2	-	TGCGCCAGCAGCTCGGGACAGGGGTCGGGCGGCTACACCTTC	CASSSGQGSGGYTF
TRBV28	-	TRBJ1-2	many	TGTGCCAGCAGTTTACCGGGGGCTAACTATGGCTACACCTTC	CASSLPGANYGYTF
TRBV6-2/TRBV6-3	-	TRBJ2-7	many	TGTGCCAGCAGCTGGGACGATACGTACGAGCAGTACTTC	CASSWDDTYEQYF
TRBV11-2	-	TRBJ2-3	many	TGTGCCAGCAGCGCAACAGCTTTACCAGGGGATACGCAGTATTTT	CASSATALPGDTQYF
TRBV19	-	TRBJ1-1	few	TGTGCCAGTAGTCCCCGGGGGTCCGTGGGATCTGAAGCTTTCTTT	CASSPRGSVGSEAFF
TRBV28	TRBD1	TRBJ2-1	many	TGTGCCAGCAGTGGGACAGGGGGCCCCCCGTACAATGAGCAGTTCTTC	CASSGTGGPPYNEQFF
TRBV30	TRBD1	TRBJ2-7	many	TGTGCCTGGACCGTAGGAGGGACAGGCTACGAGCAGTACTTC	CAWTVGGTGYEQYF
TRBV27	TRBD2	TRBJ2-1	many	TGTGCCAGCAGTTTTTCGGGAGGTCCCCACTCCTACAATGAGCAGTTCTTC	CASSFSGGPHSYNEQFF
TRBV18	-	TRBJ1-1	many	TGTGCCAGCTCACAGAGTCGGGACATTGAAGCTTTCTTT	CASSQSRDIEAFF
TRBV3-1	-	TRBJ2-2	many	TGTGCCAGCAGCCAAGATGAAAGGTTAGGAACCGGGGAGCTGTTTTTT	CASSQDERLGTGELFF
TRBV20-1	TRBD1	TRBJ2-3	many	TGCAGTGCTATCCCTGCTCGACAGGGGATAGATACGCAGTATTTT	CSAIPARQGIDTQYF
TRBV12-3/TRBV12-4	TRBD1	TRBJ2-1	many	TGTGCCAGCAGTACACCAGGGGGTAAGGACAATGAGCAGTTCTTC	CASSTPGGKDNEQFF
TRBV5-8	TRBD1	TRBJ1-2	-	TGTGCCAGCAGTCGACAGGGCGAACGCTACACCTTC	CASSRQGERYTF
TRBV20-1	-	TRBJ2-1	-	TGCAGTACTAGAGCAATAAGCTCCTACAATGAGCAGTTCTTC	CSTRAISSYNEQFF
TRBV20-1	TRBD2	TRBJ2-1	many	TGCAGTGCCCTAAATAGCGGGAGGCATAATGAGCAGTTCTTC	CSALNSGRHNEQFF
TRBV20-1	TRBD1	TRBJ2-7	-	TGCAGTGCTAGAACAGGGGGCGTTTACGAGCAGTACTTC	CSARTGGVYEQYF
TRBV12-3/TRBV12-4	-	TRBJ2-2	many	TGTGCCAGCAGTTCCCACAGGGCCGGGGAGCTGTTTTTT	CASSSHRAGELFF
TRBV10-3	TRBD2	TRBJ2-7	few	TGTGCCATCAGTGGGTGGAGCGGGGTCTACGAGCAGTACTTC	CAISGWSGVYEQYF
TRBV20-1	-	TRBJ1-1	few	TGCAGTGCTAGAGATTTTTGGCAGGTGAACACTGAAGCTTTCTTT	CSARDFWQVNTEAFF
TRBV20-1	TRBD2	TRBJ2-5	many	TGCAGTGCTAGCGCGGGAGGGAGGGAGACCCAGTACTTC	CSASAGGRETQYF
TRBV10-3	-	TRBJ1-2	many	TGTGCCATCAGTGAGGGAACGGACTCGGGCGGCTACACCTTC	CAISEGTDSGGYTF
TRBV18	-	TRBJ2-1	many	TGTGCCAGCTCACCACCTAATGGTGCAGGGGCCTACAATGAGCAGTTCTTC	CASSPPNGAGAYNEQFF
TRBV29-1	TRBD1	TRBJ2-7	many	TGCAGCGCCCACGGGACAGGGGGCTCCTACGAGCAGTACTTC	CSAHGTGGSYEQYF
TRBV28	-	TRBJ1-4	many	TGTGCCAGCAGTTTAGAGGGGAGGGTGCGCGAAAAACTGTTTTTT	CASSLEGRVREKLFF
TRBV9	-	TRBJ1-1	few	TGTGCCAGCAGCGTAGGATCCAACACTGAAGCTTTCTTT	CASSVGSNTEAFF
TRBV6-1	TRBD1	TRBJ2-7	many	TGTGCCAGCAGTCATGGACAGGGTAACTACGAGCAGTACTTC	CASSHGQGNYEQYF
TRBV19	TRBD1	TRBJ2-7	-	TGTGCCAGTAGAACCCGGGACAGGAGGGGGGAGCAGTACTTC	CASRTRDRRGEQYF
TRBV19	-	TRBJ1-4	many	TGTGCCAGTAGTATCGGAGCGACAGTTAATGAAAAACTGTTTTTT	CASSIGATVNEKLFF
TRBV6-9	TRBD1	TRBJ1-6	-	TGTGCCAGCAGTTCCCGGACAGGGGGAGGGTCACCCCTCCACTTT	CASSSRTGGGSPLHF
TRBV6-1	-	TRBJ1-6	many	TGTGCCAGCAGTGAAGCGCAAGGTTCACCCCTCCACTTT	CASSEAQGSPLHF
TRBV24-1	TRBD1	TRBJ1-2	many	TGTGCCACCAGTGAAACCGGGACAGGGCGGTATGGCTACACCTTC	CATSETGTGRYGYTF
TRBV10-2	-	TRBJ2-3	many	TGCGCCAGCGGAGGGTCCACATTTAGCACAGATACGCAGTATTTT	CASGGSTFSTDTQYF
TRBV20-1	-	TRBJ1-2	-	TGCAGTGCTATCCCGGGACCTCGAGGCTACACCTTC	CSAIPGPRGYTF
TRBV19	TRBD2	TRBJ2-6	-	TGTGCCAGTAGTACTTTAGCGGGCTCTGGGGCCAACGTCCTGACTTTC	CASSTLAGSGANVLTF
TRBV6-1	TRBD1	TRBJ2-7	few	TGTGCCAGCAGAGGACAGGGGGCGAGAGAGCAGTACTTC	CASRGQGAREQYF
TRBV12-3/TRBV12-4	TRBD2	TRBJ2-3	-	TGTGCCAGCAGTTTACTCCTAGCGGGAGGGTTTACAGATACGCAGTATTTT	CASSLLLAGGFTDTQYF
TRBV6-2/TRBV6-3	TRBD2	TRBJ2-1	many	TGTGCCAGCAGTGGGCTAGCGGGACCCTACAATGAGCAGTTCTTC	CASSGLAGPYNEQFF
TRBV20-1	-	TRBJ2-7	many	TGCAGTGCATACAGCCCGCTCCCCTACGAGCAGTACTTC	CSAYSPLPYEQYF
TRBV27	TRBD2	TRBJ2-3	few	TGTGCCAGCAGTTTAATCGCTAGCGGGAGTTCAGATACGCAGTATTTT	CASSLIASGSSDTQYF
TRBV27	-	TRBJ2-5	many	TGTGCCAGCAGTTTAGGGGTCGTCGGGCAAGAGACCCAGTACTTC	CASSLGVVGQETQYF
TRBV6-1	TRBD2	TRBJ2-1	many	TGTGCCAGCAGCCCCTTAGCGGGAGGGGACAATGAGCAGTTCTTC	CASSPLAGGDNEQFF
TRBV15	-	TRBJ1-2	few	TGTGCCACCAGCAGAGATAAGATAGGCTATGGCTACACCTTC	CATSRDKIGYGYTF